This TCR beta chain was recovered during a study of blood T cell repertoires in COVID-19. Study as a whole: Researchers got acute and convalescent COVID-19 samples from the United States, Italy and Spain. The cDNA or gDNA used as material had been derived from T cells, B-cell-depleted T cells, or PBMCs.

V shed 3 bases and J 5 bases; nucleotides not matched to a gene: 10. Germline V gene sequence: CDR1 SGHDT, CDR2 YYEEEE. The CDR3 covers 16 residues. Under the authors' procedure: Nucleated cell number was recorded as an estimate derived from reference gene primer amplification. Assay: immunoSEQ multiplex PCR; the TCRdb copy retains only in-frame clones and omits some. The V and J calls and the clone size are those of that table, but D and trimming were determined from the DNA. The table includes 140,000 or so clones, roughly 80% detected once. This clonotype was obtained from a human donor in a cohort sampled during active COVID-19. The V gene is TRBV5-6, the J gene TRBJ2-5; 10 bases match TRBD1. Sequencing input: peripheral blood. DNA of the CDR3: TGTGCCAGCAGCTCCGCCGGGACAGGGGTCACGGAGACCCAGTACTTC. It encodes CASSSAGTGVTETQYF.